Following are 2 T cell receptor beta chains from one sample sequenced in a study of T cell responses to AZD1222 COVID-19 vaccine. The data were produced by immunoSEQ multiplex PCR, yet TCRdb's version contains in-frame clones alone and is incomplete. The profile shows around 120,000 clones, 88% of them singletons. Source: peripheral blood, taken 28 days after the second AZD1222 dose. Every receptor here comes from an adult who received the AZD1222 COVID-19 vaccine.

The chain recombines TRBV23-1 with TRBJ1-5, with D uncertain. TRBV23-1 falls under the ORF class, with uncertain function. The CDR3 covers 15 residues. The V end lost 5 bases, the J end lost 4 bases, and 15 bases lay between the germline ends. CDR3 DNA sequence: TGCGCCAGCAGTTCACATCGTGTGAGTAATCAGCCCCAGCATTTT. Amino acids: CASSSHRVSNQPQHF.

The chain carries TRBV5-1 and TRBJ1-1; 8 nucleotides line up with TRBD1. CDR3 length: 14 residues. With 4 bases clipped from V and 2 bases from J, the junction kept 4 bases outside the gene matches. Germline assignment: CDR1 SGHRS and CDR2 YFSETQ. CDR3 nucleotide sequence: TGCGCCAGCAGCCCAGACAGGGGTAACACTGAAGCTTTCTTT. This sequence encodes CASSPDRGNTEAFF.